This TCR beta chain was found in a study of beta chain features in type 1 diabetes. Isolated RNA was reverse transcribed in full, so expressed TCRB transcripts were sequenced. Sequencing used immunoSEQ multiplex PCR; TCRdb keeps in-frame clones, though not all of them. The sample includes some 900,000 clones, about 17% seen only once; the top ten take about 0.02%. There was one heparinised blood draw per donor, averaging roughly 110 mL. Researchers reported sorting CD4+ naive, central memory, regulatory and stem cell-like memory cells via CD45RO/CCR7/CD25/CD127/CD95/CD27. Germline CDR1 SGHTA, CDR2 FQGNSA. Trimming removed 5 bases from V and 9 bases from J; junction bases left unmatched: 4. The CDR3 runs 13 residues.

Sequencing was performed on naive CD4+ T cells from blood. The clonotype comes from a woman aged 18 to 35 in good health. The J gene is TRBJ1-6, the V gene TRBV7-2, with TRBD1 identical over 7 bases. CDR3: CASSPRQGSPLHF. For the CDR3, the DNA is TGTGCCAGCAGCCCACGACAGGGTTCACCCCTCCACTTT. The complete variable domain, with remaining parts taken from reference TRBV7-2 and TRBJ1-6, reads GAGVSQSPSNKVTEKGKDVELRCDPISGHTALYWYRQSLGQGLEFLIYFQGNSAPDKSGLPSDRFSAERTGGSVSTLTIQRTQQEDSAVYLCASSPRQGSPLHFGNGTRLTVT.